The present T cell receptor beta chain was sequenced within a study of response to subunit inactivated influenza vaccine. This clonotype has more than one count but fewer than ten. The V and J ends lost 9 bases and 1 base respectively, with 8 bases between them. The CDR3 runs 12 residues. CDR1 MDHEN and CDR2 SYDVKM come from the germline V gene. TCRdb processed the RT-PCR reads anew with MiXCR; each CDR3 protein has one entry. The sample lists under 800,000 distinct CDR3 sequences; approximately 14% were seen once. This material consisted of PBMCs from blood, taken 14 to 15 days before vaccination. V usage is TRBV28 and J usage is TRBJ2-3; D gene unclear. The clonotype originates from a man aged 45 to 65 who received an inactivated influenza vaccine. CDR3 loop: CASNPGTDTQYF. The CDR3 DNA is TGTGCCAGTAATCCGGGCACAGATACGCAGTATTTT.